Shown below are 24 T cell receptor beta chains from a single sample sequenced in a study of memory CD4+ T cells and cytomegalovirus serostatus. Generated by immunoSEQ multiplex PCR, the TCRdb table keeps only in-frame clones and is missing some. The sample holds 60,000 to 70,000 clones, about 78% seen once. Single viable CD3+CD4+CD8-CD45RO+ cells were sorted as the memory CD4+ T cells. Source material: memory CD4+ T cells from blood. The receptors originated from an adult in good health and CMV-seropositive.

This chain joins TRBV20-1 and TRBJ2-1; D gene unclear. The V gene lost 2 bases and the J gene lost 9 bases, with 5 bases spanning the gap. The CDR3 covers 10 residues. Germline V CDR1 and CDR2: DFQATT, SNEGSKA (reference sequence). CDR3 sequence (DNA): TGCAGTGCTAGATCGAGTGAGCAGTTCTTC. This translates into CSARSSEQFF.

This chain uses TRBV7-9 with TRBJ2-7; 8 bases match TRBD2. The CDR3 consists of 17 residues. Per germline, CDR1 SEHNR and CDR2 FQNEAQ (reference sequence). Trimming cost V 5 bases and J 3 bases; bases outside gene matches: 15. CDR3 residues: CASSPAIREGLRYEQYF. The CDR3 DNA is TGTGCCAGCAGCCCCGCGATTCGGGAGGGCCTACGCTACGAGCAGTACTTC. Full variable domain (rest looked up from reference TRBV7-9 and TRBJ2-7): DTGVSQNPRHKITKRGQNVTFRCDPISEHNRLYWYRQTLGQGPEFLTYFQNEAQLEKSRLLSDRFSAERPKGSFSTLEIQRTEQGDSAMYLCASSPAIREGLRYEQYFGPGTRLTVT.

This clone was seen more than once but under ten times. The CDR3 spells CASSFTGDEQFF. CDR3 nucleotide sequence: TGTGCCAGCAGCTTTACAGGAGATGAGCAGTTCTTC. The chain combines TRBV7-9 with TRBJ2-1, with TRBD1 as a possible D gene (5 bases). Germline V gives CDR1 SEHNR, CDR2 FQNEAQ (reference sequence). V was trimmed by 3 bases and J by 8 bases, leaving 8 bases between them. The CDR3 runs to 12 residues.

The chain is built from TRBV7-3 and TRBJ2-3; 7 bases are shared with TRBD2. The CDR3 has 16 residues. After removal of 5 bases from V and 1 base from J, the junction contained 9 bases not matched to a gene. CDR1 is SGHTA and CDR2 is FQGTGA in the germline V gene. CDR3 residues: CASSPYPSGGTDTQYF. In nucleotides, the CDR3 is TGTGCCAGCAGCCCCTACCCAAGCGGGGGCACAGATACGCAGTATTTT.

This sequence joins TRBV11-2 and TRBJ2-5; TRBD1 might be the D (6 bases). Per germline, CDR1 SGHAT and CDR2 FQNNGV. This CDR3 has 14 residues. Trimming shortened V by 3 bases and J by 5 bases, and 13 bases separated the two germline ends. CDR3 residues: CASSFRTAQETQYF. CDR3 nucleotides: TGTGCCAGCAGCTTTCGGACAGCCCAGGAGACCCAGTACTTC.

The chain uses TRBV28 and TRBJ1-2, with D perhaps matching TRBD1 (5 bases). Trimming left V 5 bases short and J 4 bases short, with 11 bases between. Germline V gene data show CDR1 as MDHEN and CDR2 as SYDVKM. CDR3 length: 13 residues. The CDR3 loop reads CASSPGSSYGYTF. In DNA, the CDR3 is TGTGCCAGCAGTCCAGGGTCGAGCTATGGCTACACCTTC.

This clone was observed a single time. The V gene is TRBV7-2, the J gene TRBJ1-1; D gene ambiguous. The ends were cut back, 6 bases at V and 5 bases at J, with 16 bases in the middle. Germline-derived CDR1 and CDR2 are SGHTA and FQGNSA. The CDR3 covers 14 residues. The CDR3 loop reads CASRTSWRNTEAFF. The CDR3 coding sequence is TGTGCCAGCAGGACTTCTTGGCGGAATACTGAAGCTTTCTTT. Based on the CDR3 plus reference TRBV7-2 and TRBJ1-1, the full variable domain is GAGVSQSPSNKVTEKGKDVELRCDPISGHTALYWYRQSLGQGLEFLIYFQGNSAPDKSGLPSDRFSAERTGGSVSTLTIQRTQQEDSAVYLCASRTSWRNTEAFFGQGTRLTVV.

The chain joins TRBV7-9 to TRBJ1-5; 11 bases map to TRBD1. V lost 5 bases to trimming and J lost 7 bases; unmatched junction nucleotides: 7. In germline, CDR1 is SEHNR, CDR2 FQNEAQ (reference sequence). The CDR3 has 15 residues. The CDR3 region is CASSLGQGAGQPQHF. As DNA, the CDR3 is TGTGCCAGCAGCCTCGGACAGGGGGCCGGGCAGCCCCAGCATTTT.

The CDR3 sequence: CASSPRPSGRIEQYF. CDR3 DNA: TGTGCCAGCAGCCCCAGACCTAGCGGGAGGATCGAGCAGTACTTC. V is TRBV7-9 and J is TRBJ2-7; 11 positions match TRBD2. The germline CDR1 and CDR2 sequences are SEHNR and FQNEAQ (reference sequence). The length of the CDR3 is 15 residues. The J segment lost 6 bases and the V segment lost 5 bases, leaving 9 bases of the junction unmatched.

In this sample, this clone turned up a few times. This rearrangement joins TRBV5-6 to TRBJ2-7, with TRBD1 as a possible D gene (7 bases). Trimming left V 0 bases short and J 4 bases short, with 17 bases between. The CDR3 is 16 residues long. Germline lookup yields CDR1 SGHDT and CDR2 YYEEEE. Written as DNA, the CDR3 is TGTGCCAGCAGCTTGGTACCAGGGGGGAGCAAATACGAGCAGTACTTC. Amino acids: CASSLVPGGSKYEQYF. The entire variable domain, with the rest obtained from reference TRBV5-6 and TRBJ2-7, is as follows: DAGVTQSPTHLIKTRGQQVTLRCSPKSGHDTVSWYQQALGQGPQFIFQYYEEEERQRGNFPDRFSGHQFPNYSSELNVNALLLGDSALYLCASSLVPGGSKYEQYFGPGTRLTVT.

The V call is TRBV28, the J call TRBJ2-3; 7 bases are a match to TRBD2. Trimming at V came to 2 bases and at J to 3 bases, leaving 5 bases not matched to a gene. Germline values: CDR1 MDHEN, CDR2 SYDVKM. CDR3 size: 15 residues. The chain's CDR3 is CASSLPQGGTDTQYF. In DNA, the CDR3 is TGTGCCAGCAGTTTACCGCAGGGAGGGACAGATACGCAGTATTTT.

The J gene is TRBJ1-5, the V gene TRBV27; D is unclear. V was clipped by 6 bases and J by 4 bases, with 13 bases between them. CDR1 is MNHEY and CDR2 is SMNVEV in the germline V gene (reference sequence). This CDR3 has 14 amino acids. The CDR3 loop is CASSPGRNNQPQHF. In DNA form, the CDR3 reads TGTGCCAGCAGCCCCGGGAGAAATAATCAGCCCCAGCATTTT.

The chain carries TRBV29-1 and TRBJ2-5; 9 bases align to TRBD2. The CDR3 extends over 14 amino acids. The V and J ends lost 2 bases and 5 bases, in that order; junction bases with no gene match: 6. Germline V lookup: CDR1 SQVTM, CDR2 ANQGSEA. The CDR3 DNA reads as TGCAGCGTTGAATATGCGGGAGGGTTGGAGACCCAGTACTTC. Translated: CSVEYAGGLETQYF.

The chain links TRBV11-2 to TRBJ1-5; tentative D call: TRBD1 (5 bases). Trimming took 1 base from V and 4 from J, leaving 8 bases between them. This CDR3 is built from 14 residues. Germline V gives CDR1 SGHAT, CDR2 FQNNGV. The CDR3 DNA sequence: TGTGCCAGCAGCTTAGGAGACAGTAATCAGCCCCAGCATTTT. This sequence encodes CASSLGDSNQPQHF.

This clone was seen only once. The CDR3 nucleotides are TGTGCCTGGAGTCCTCCCCCTCGGGGGAACACTGAAGCTTTCTTT. Residues: CAWSPPPRGNTEAFF. The chain employs TRBV30 and TRBJ1-1, with no clear D. V lost 2 bases and J 1 base, leaving 14 bases between the germline ends. The CDR3 extends over 15 amino acids. Germline CDR1 and CDR2: GTSNPN and SVGIG (reference sequence).

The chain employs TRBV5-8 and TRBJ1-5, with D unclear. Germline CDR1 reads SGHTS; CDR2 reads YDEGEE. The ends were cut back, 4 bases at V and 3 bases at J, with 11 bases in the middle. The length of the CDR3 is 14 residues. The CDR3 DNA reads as TGTGCCAGCAGCCCCGGACTCGTCAATCAGCCCCAGCATTTT. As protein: CASSPGLVNQPQHF.

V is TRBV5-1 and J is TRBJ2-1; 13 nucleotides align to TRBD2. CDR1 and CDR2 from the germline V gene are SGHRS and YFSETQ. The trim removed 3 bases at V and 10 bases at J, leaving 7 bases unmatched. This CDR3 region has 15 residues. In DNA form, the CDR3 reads TGCGCCAGCAGCTCAGTAGGACTAGCGGGAGCGGAGCAGTTCTTC. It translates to CASSSVGLAGAEQFF.

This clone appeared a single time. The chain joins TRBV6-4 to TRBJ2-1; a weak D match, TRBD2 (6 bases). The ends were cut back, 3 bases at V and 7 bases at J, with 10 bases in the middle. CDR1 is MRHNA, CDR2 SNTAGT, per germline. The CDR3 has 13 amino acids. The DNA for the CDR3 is TGTGCCAGCAGTGAAGGGACTTTAAATGAGCAGTTCTTC. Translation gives CASSEGTLNEQFF.

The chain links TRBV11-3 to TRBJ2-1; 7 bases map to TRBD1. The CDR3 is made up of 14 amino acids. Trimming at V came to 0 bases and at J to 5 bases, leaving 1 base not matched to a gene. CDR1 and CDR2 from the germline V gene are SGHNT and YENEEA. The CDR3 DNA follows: TGTGCCAGCAGCTTAGACGGGACAGACAATGAGCAGTTCTTC. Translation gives CASSLDGTDNEQFF. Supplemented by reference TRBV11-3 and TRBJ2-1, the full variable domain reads EAGVVQSPRYKIIEKKQPVAFWCNPISGHNTLYWYLQNLGQGPELLIRYENEEAVDDSQLPKDRFSAERLKGVDSTLKIQPAELGDSAVYLCASSLDGTDNEQFFGPGTRLTVL.

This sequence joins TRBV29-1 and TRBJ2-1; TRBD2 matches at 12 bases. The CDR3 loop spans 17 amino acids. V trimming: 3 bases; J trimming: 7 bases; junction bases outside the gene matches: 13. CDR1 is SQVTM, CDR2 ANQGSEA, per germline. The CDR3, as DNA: TGCAGCGTTGATGGTGTGGCTAGCGGGAGGGTATTGAATGAGCAGTTCTTC. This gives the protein CSVDGVASGRVLNEQFF.

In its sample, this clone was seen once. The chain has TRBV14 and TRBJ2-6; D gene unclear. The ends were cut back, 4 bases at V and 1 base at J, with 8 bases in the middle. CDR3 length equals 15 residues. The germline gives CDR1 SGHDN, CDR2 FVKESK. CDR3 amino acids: CASSRERSGANVLTF. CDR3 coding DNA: TGTGCCAGCAGCCGTGAGAGGTCTGGGGCCAACGTCCTGACTTTC. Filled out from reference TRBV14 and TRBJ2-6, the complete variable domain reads EAGVTQFPSHSVIEKGQTVTLRCDPISGHDNLYWYRRVMGKEIKFLLHFVKESKQDESGMPNNRFLAERTGGTYSTLKVQPAELEDSGVYFCASSRERSGANVLTFGAGSRLTVL.

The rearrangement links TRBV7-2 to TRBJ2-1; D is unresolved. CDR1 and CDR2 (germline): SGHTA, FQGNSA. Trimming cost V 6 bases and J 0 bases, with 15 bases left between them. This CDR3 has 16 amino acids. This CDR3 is CASRLSVAPSYNEQFF. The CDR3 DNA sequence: TGTGCCAGCAGATTAAGCGTAGCTCCCTCCTACAATGAGCAGTTCTTC.

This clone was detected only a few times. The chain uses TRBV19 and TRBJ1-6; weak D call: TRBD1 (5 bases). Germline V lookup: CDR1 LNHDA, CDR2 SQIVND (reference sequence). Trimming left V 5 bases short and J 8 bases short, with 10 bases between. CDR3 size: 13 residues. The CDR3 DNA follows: TGTGCCAGTAGTCTCGGAGGGGATTCACCCCTCCACTTT. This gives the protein CASSLGGDSPLHF.

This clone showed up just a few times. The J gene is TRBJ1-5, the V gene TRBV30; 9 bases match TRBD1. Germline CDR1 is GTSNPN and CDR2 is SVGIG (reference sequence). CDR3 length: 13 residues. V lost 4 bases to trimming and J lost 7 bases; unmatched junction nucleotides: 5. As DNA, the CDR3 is TGTGCCTGGAACAGGGGGCTGGAGCAGCCCCAGCATTTT. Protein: CAWNRGLEQPQHF.